This TCR beta chain appears in the sequencing data of a study of shared clonotypes between healthy human individuals. Measured with immunoSEQ multiplex PCR; TCRdb has only the in-frame clones, and not every one. The data hold some 500,000 clones, with 70% to 80% observed a single time. Unmatched junction bases numbered 11, after V lost 5 bases and J lost 14 bases. There are 15 residues in the CDR3. Germline V gene data show CDR1 as SGHAT and CDR2 as FQNNGV. What was sequenced was PBMCs. This chain joins TRBV11-2 and TRBJ2-3; 15 bases are shared with TRBD2. This clonotype was obtained from a woman aged 40 to 50 in good health. Some clones in this sample may be carry-over from other donors' samples. CDR3 bases: TGTGCCAGCAGCAAGCCCGGGACTAGCGGGAGGCACGGGTATTTT. Encoded protein: CASSKPGTSGRHGYF.